Reported below is one T cell receptor beta chain. Its ends do not fully match the called genes, so a read error is possible. This CDR3 has 17 amino acids. CDR1 is SGHNT and CDR2 is YENEEA in the germline V gene. Per the authors' pipeline: Reference gene primer amplification gave nucleated cell count estimates. This table comes from immunoSEQ multiplex PCR, and its TCRdb copy is limited to in-frame clones, with some not included. V and J calls and clone size are those listed in that table; D and trimming were worked out from the DNA. This repertoire shows 200,000 to 300,000 clones, 80% to 90% found once; its top ten account for under 4.5%. The record originates from a study of blood T cell repertoires in COVID-19.

The sample consisted of peripheral blood. This receptor was obtained from a man between 45 and 60 years old with acute or convalescent COVID-19. The gene calls are TRBV11-3 and TRBJ1-5; no definite D call. The CDR3, as DNA: TGTGCCAGCAGCCCGGATCCGAAAGGTCGGAGCACTCAGCCCCAGCATTTT. This translates into CASSPDPKGRSTQPQHF.